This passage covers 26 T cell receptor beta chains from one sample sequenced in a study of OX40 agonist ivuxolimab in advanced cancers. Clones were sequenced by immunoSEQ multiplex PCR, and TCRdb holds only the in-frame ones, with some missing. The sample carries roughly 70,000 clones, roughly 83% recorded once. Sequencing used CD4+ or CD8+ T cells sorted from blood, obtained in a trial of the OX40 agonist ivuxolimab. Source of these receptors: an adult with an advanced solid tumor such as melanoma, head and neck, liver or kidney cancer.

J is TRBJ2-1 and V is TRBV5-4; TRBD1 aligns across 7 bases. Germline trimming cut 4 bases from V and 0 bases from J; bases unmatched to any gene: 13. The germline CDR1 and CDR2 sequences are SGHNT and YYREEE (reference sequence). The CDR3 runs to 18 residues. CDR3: CASSPGGQALNSYNEQFF. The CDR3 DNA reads TGTGCCAGCAGCCCTGGAGGACAGGCTCTAAACTCCTACAATGAGCAGTTCTTC.

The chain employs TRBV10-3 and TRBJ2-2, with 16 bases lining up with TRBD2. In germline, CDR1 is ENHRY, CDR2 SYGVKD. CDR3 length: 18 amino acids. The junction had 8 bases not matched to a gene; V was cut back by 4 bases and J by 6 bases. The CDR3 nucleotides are TGTGCCATCAGTGCGACCGGGACTAGCGGGAGGGCCGCCGGGGAGCTGTTTTTT. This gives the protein CAISATGTSGRAAGELFF.

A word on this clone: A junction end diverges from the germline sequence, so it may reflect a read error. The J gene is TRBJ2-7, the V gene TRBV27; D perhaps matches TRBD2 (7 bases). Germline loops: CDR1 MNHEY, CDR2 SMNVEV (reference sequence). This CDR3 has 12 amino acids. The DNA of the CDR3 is TGTGCCAGCAGTTTATTGGGGGGCGGGGGAGTCTTC. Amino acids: CASSLLGGGGVF.

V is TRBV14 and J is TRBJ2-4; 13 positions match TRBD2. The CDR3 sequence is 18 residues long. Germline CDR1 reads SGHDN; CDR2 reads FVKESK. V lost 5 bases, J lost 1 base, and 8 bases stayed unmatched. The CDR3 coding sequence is TGTGCCAGCAGCGAACTAGCGGGGGGGCCCCGGGCCAAAAACATTCAGTACTTC. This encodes CASSELAGGPRAKNIQYF. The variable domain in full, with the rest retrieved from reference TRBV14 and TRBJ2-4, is EAGVTQFPSHSVIEKGQTVTLRCDPISGHDNLYWYRRVMGKEIKFLLHFVKESKQDESGMPNNRFLAERTGGTYSTLKVQPAELEDSGVYFCASSELAGGPRAKNIQYFGAGTRLSVL.

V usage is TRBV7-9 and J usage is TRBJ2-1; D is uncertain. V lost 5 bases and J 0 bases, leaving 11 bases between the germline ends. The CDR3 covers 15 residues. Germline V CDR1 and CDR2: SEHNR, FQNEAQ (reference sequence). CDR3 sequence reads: CASSPVSVSYNEQFF. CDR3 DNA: TGTGCCAGCAGCCCGGTCAGCGTCTCCTACAATGAGCAGTTCTTC.

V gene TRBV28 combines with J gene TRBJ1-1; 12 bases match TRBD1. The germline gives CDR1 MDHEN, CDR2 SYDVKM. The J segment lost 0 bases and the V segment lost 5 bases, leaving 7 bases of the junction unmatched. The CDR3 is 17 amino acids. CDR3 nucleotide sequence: TGTGCCAGCAGTCGGGACAGGGGGCGGATTGTGAACACTGAAGCTTTCTTT. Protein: CASSRDRGRIVNTEAFF. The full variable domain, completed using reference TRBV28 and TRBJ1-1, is DVKVTQSSRYLVKRTGEKVFLECVQDMDHENMFWYRQDPGLGLRLIYFSYDVKMKEKGDIPEGYSVSREKKERFSLILESASTNQTSMYLCASSRDRGRIVNTEAFFGQGTRLTVV.

The CDR3 loop reads CASSIFGTATDTQYF. The DNA of the CDR3 is TGTGCCAGTAGTATTTTCGGGACGGCAACAGATACGCAGTATTTT. The V and J genes are TRBV19 and TRBJ2-3, with D perhaps matching TRBD1 or TRBD2 (5 bases each). The ends were cut back, 3 bases at V and 3 bases at J, with 13 bases in the middle. In germline, CDR1 is LNHDA, CDR2 SQIVND (reference sequence). The CDR3 has 15 residues.

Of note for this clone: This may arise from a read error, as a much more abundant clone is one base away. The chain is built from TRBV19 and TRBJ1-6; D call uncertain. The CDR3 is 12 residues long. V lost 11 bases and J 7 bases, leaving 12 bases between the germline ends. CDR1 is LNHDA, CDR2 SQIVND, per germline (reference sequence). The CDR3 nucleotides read TGTGCCGGTACGGACGGGAATTCACCCCTCCACTTT. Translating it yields CAGTDGNSPLHF.

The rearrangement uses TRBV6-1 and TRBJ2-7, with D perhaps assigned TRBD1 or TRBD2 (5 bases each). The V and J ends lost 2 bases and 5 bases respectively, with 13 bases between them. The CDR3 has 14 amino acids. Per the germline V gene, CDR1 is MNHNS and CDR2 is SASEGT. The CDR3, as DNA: TGTGCCAGCAGTGAAATGAGGGGCGTTAACGAGCAGTACTTC. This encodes CASSEMRGVNEQYF.

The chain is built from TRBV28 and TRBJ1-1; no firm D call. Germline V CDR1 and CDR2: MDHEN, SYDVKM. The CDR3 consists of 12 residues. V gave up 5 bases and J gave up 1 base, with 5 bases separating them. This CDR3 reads CASSLKNTEAFF. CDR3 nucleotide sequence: TGTGCCAGCAGTCTCAAGAACACTGAAGCTTTCTTT.

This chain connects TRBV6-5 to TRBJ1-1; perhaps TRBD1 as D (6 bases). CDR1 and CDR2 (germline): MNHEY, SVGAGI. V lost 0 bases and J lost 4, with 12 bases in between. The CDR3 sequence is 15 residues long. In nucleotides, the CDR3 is TGTGCCAGCAGTTACTCGAGGGGAGGGGGCACTGAAGCTTTCTTT. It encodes CASSYSRGGGTEAFF.

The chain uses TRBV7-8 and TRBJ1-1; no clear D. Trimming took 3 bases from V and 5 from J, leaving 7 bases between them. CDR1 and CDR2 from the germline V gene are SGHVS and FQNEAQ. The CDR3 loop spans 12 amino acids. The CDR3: CASSLGFTEAFF. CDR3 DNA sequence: TGTGCCAGCAGCTTGGGGTTTACTGAAGCTTTCTTT. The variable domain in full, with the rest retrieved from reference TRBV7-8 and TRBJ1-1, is GAGVSQSPRYKVAKRGQDVALRCDPISGHVSLFWYQQALGQGPEFLTYFQNEAQLDKSGLPSDRFFAERPEGSVSTLKIQRTQQEDSAVYLCASSLGFTEAFFGQGTRLTVV.

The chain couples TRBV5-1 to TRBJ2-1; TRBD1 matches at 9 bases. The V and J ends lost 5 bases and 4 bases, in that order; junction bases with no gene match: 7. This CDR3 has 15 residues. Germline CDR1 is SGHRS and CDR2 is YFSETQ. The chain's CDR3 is CASSLQGALYNEQFF. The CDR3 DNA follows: TGCGCCAGCAGTCTACAGGGGGCTCTTTACAATGAGCAGTTCTTC. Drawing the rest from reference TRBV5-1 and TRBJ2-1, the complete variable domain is KAGVTQTPRYLIKTRGQQVTLSCSPISGHRSVSWYQQTPGQGLQFLFEYFSETQRNKGNFPGRFSGRQFSNSRSEMNVSTLELGDSALYLCASSLQGALYNEQFFGPGTRLTVL.

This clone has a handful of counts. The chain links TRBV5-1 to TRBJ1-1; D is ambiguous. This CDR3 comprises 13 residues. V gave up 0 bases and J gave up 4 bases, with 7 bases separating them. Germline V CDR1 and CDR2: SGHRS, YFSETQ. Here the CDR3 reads CASSLDPFTEAFF. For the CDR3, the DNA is TGCGCCAGCAGCTTGGATCCCTTCACTGAAGCTTTCTTT.

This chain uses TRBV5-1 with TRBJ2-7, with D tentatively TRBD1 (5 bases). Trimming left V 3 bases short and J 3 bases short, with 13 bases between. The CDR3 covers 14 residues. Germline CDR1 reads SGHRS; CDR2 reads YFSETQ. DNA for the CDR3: TGCGCCAGCAGCTGGGGCGGTACTGGCTACGAGCAGTACTTC. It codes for CASSWGGTGYEQYF. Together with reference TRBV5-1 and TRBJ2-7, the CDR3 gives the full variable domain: KAGVTQTPRYLIKTRGQQVTLSCSPISGHRSVSWYQQTPGQGLQFLFEYFSETQRNKGNFPGRFSGRQFSNSRSEMNVSTLELGDSALYLCASSWGGTGYEQYFGPGTRLTVT.

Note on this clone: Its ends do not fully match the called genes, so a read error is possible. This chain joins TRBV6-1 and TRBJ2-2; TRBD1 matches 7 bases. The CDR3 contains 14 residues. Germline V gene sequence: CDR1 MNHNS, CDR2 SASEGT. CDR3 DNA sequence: TGTGCCAGCCCAGGGACAGCGAACACCGGGGAGCTGCTTTTT. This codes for CASPGTANTGELLF.

For the CDR3, the DNA is TGTGCCAGCAGCTGGGGCCCTGGGGAGCAGTACTTC. Residues: CASSWGPGEQYF. This rearrangement joins TRBV7-2 to TRBJ2-5; D assignment may be TRBD1 or TRBD2 (5 bases each). Germline loops: CDR1 SGHTA, CDR2 FQGNSA. Trimming removed 4 bases from V and 11 bases from J, with 14 bases in between. The CDR3 sequence is 12 residues long.

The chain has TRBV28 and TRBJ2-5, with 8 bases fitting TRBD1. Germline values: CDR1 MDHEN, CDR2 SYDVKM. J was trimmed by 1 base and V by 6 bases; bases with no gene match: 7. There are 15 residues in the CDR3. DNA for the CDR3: TGTGCCAGCAGCTATACGGACAGGGCCCAAGAGACCCAGTACTTC. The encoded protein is CASSYTDRAQETQYF.

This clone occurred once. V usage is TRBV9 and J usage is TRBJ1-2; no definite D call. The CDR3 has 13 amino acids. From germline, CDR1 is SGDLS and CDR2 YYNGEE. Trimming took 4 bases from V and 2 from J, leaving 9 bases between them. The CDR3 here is CASSPSENYGYTF. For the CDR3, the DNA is TGTGCCAGCAGCCCATCCGAAAACTATGGCTACACCTTC. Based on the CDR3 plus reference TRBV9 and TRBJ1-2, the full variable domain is DSGVTQTPKHLITATGQRVTLRCSPRSGDLSVYWYQQSLDQGLQFLIQYYNGEERAKGNILERFSAQQFPDLHSELNLSSLELGDSALYFCASSPSENYGYTFGSGTRLTVV.

The CDR3, as DNA: TGTGCCAGCAGCTCCACTGGTACAGCGGGGGGGCGTACCGGGGAGCTGTTTTTT. Residues: CASSSTGTAGGRTGELFF. The rearrangement uses TRBV7-3 and TRBJ2-2; 10 bases agree with TRBD2. V was clipped by 4 bases and J by 5 bases; unmatched bases: 13. Germline CDR1 reads SGHTA; CDR2 reads FQGTGA. There are 18 residues in the CDR3.

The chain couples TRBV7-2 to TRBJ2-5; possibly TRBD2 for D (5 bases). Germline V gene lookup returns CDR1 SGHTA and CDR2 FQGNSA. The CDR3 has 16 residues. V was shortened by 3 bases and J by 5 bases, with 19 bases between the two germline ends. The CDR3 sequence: CASSFGDHLEQETQYF. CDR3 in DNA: TGTGCCAGCAGCTTCGGGGATCATTTGGAACAGGAGACCCAGTACTTC.

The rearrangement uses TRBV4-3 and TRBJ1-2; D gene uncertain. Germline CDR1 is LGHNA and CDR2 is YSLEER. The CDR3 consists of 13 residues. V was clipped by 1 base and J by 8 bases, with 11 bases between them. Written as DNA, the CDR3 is TGCGCCAGCAGCCAAGGCCGGACCGGAGGCTACACCTTC. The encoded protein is CASSQGRTGGYTF.

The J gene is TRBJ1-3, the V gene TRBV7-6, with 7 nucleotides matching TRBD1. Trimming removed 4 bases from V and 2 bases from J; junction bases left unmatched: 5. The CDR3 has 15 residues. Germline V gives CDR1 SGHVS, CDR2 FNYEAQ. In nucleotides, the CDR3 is TGTGCCAGCAGCTCTTATACAGGGGCTGGAAACACCATATATTTT. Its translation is CASSSYTGAGNTIYF.

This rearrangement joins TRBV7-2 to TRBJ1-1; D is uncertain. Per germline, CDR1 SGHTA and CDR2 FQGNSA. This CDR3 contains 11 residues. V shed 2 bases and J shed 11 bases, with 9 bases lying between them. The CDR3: CASSLYSLAFF. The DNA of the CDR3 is TGTGCCAGCAGCTTATACAGTTTGGCTTTCTTT.

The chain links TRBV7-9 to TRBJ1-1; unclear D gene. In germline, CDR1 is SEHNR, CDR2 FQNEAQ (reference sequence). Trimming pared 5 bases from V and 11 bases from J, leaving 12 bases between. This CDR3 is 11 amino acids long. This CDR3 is CASSPLLGAFF. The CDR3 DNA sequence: TGTGCCAGCAGCCCCCTCTTAGGGGCTTTCTTT.

The CDR3 nucleotides are TGTGCCAGTACCGCCCAAACCCCGGGACTAGCCAGGAATGAGCAGTTCTTC. This translates into CASTAQTPGLARNEQFF. The V gene is TRBV19, the J gene TRBJ2-1; 9 bases are shared with TRBD2. The V gene's germline CDR1 is LNHDA and CDR2 SQIVND (reference sequence). The J segment lost 7 bases and the V segment lost 7 bases, leaving 17 bases of the junction unmatched. This CDR3 contains 17 residues. Based on the CDR3 plus reference TRBV19 and TRBJ2-1, the full variable domain is DGGITQSPKYLFRKEGQNVTLSCEQNLNHDAMYWYRQDPGQGLRLIYYSQIVNDFQKGDIAEGYSVSREKKESFPLTVTSAQKNPTAFYLCASTAQTPGLARNEQFFGPGTRLTVL.